These 10 T cell receptor beta chains were sequenced from one sample in a study of human T cells and chemical hapten exposure. MiXCR, applied by TCRdb to the RACE reads, yields one record per CDR3 protein. This table holds 360,000 or so distinct CDR3 sequences, around 6% found once. The time point was: patch test 2, 6 weeks after DPC sensitization. Treatment in this sample: therapeutic diphenylcyclopropenone sensitization with weekly scalp DPC. The sequencing used whole blood, collected in connection with sensitization to the hapten diphenylcyclopropenone (DPC). Receptors were obtained from a woman under 30 with alopecia areata. Some clones in this sample may be carry-over from other donors' samples.

This clonotype was seen repeatedly, ten times or more. The chain links TRBV2 to TRBJ1-1; the match to TRBD1 covers 11 bases. The CDR3 runs 20 residues. Germline V lookup: CDR1 SNHLY, CDR2 FYNNEI. The V and J ends lost 7 bases and 0 bases, in that order; junction bases with no gene match: 19. The CDR3 reads CASTKGQGAVGWQLNTEAFF. CDR3 in DNA: TGTGCCAGCACCAAAGGACAGGGGGCGGTTGGTTGGCAGTTGAACACTGAAGCTTTCTTT.

This clonotype came up many times. The rearrangement links TRBV15 to TRBJ1-5; D is possibly TRBD1 (6 bases). CDR1 and CDR2 from the germline V gene are LNHNV and YYDKDF (reference sequence). With 5 bases removed from V and 0 bases from J, the gap between germline ends came to 20 bases. The length of the CDR3 is 18 residues. The CDR3 bases are TGTGCCACCAGCGGATCGAGAATTGGACAGTATAGCAATCAGCCCCAGCATTTT. Its translation: CATSGSRIGQYSNQPQHF. Full variable domain (missing parts from reference TRBV15 and TRBJ1-5): DAMVIQNPRYQVTQFGKPVTLSCSQTLNHNVMYWYQQKSSQAPKLLFHYYDKDFNNEADTPDNFQSRRPNTSFCFLDIRSPGLGDTAMYLCATSGSRIGQYSNQPQHFGDGTRLSIL.

This clonotype has at least ten counts. The chain has TRBV6-5 and TRBJ1-5; a possible D gene is TRBD1 (6 bases). Germline V gene sequence: CDR1 MNHEY, CDR2 SVGAGI. The ends were cut back, 8 bases at V and 3 bases at J, with 11 bases in the middle. This CDR3 is 13 amino acids long. CDR3 protein: CASAGQLNQPQHF. CDR3 nucleotides: TGTGCCAGCGCAGGACAGCTCAATCAGCCCCAGCATTTT.

This sequence joins TRBV6-5 and TRBJ2-2; TRBD2 matches 8 bases. With 6 bases clipped from V and 4 bases from J, the junction kept 4 bases outside the gene matches. Germline CDR1 MNHEY, CDR2 SVGAGI. The CDR3 runs 14 residues. The CDR3 is CASRVAGLTGELFF. In nucleotides, the CDR3 is TGTGCCAGCAGGGTAGCGGGGCTCACCGGGGAGCTGTTTTTT.

This clonotype showed up just a few times. The gene calls are TRBV6-5 and TRBJ2-7; 16 bases are shared with TRBD2. The CDR3 is made up of 19 amino acids. Germline V gene sequence: CDR1 MNHEY, CDR2 SVGAGI. V shed 1 base and J 2 bases; nucleotides not matched to a gene: 8. As DNA, the CDR3 is TGTGCCAGCAGTTACTTACCGGGACTAGCGGGGGGGCCTGCCTACGAGCAGTACTTC. Translated, it gives CASSYLPGLAGGPAYEQYF.

This clonotype was found many times. The V gene is TRBV6-6, the J gene TRBJ1-6, with D unresolved. Germline CDR1 and CDR2: MNHNY and SVGAGI (reference sequence). The CDR3 runs 11 residues. The V and J ends lost 5 bases and 13 bases respectively, with 9 bases between them. The CDR3 nucleotides read TGTGCCAGCAGTCCCCCTGGGCCCCTCCACTTT. This gives the protein CASSPPGPLHF.

V and J are TRBV6-2 or TRBV6-3 and TRBJ2-4; D is uncertain. The CDR3 loop spans 11 amino acids. Germline V gene lookup returns CDR1 MNHEY and CDR2 SVGEGT. V gave up 5 bases and J gave up 8 bases, with 7 bases separating them. CDR3 region: CASSDRDIQYF. CDR3 bases: TGTGCCAGCAGTGACCGGGACATTCAGTACTTC.

The chain employs TRBV6-2 or TRBV6-3 and TRBJ2-4, with TRBD1 identical over 10 bases. The CDR3 totals 18 residues. Germline loops: CDR1 MNHEY, CDR2 SVGEGT. V lost 0 bases to trimming and J lost 2 bases; unmatched junction nucleotides: 7. The CDR3: CASSYSVQGQGTKNIQYF. The CDR3 nucleotides read TGTGCCAGCAGTTACTCTGTCCAGGGACAGGGGACCAAAAACATTCAGTACTTC.

This clonotype was detected many times. The rearrangement joins TRBV28 to TRBJ1-1; TRBD1 matches 8 bases. The V gene end was trimmed by 2 bases and the J gene end by 4 bases; junction bases not matched to a gene: 3. Germline V gives CDR1 MDHEN, CDR2 SYDVKM. The length of the CDR3 is 14 residues. This CDR3 is CASSLPTGGTEAFF. The DNA for the CDR3 is TGTGCCAGCAGTTTACCTACAGGGGGCACTGAAGCTTTCTTT.

This chain connects TRBV3-1 to TRBJ2-2; 13 bases map to TRBD2. Germline values: CDR1 LGHDT, CDR2 YNNKEL (reference sequence). The CDR3 totals 18 residues. V shed 3 bases, J shed 7 bases, and the junction held 11 bases outside the gene matches. The CDR3 loop reads CASSHLTSGGLYDGELFF. In nucleotides, the CDR3 is TGTGCCAGCAGCCACCTGACTAGCGGGGGGCTCTATGACGGGGAGCTGTTTTTT.